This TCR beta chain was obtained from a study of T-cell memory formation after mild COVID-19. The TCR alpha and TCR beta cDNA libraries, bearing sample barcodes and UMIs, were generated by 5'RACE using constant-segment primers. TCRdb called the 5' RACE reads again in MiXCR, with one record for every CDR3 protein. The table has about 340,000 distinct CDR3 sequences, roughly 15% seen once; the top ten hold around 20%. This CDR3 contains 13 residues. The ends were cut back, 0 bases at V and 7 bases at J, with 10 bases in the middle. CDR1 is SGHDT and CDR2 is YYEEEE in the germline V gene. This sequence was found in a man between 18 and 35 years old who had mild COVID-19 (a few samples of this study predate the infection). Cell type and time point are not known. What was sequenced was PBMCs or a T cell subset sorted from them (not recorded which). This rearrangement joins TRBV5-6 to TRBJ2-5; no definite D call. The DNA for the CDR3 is TGTGCCAGCAGCTTGGTTCGAGTTGGGACCCAGTACTTC. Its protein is CASSLVRVGTQYF.